The clone carrying this T cell receptor (beta chain) came up once. 13 Jbeta primers and 60 Vbeta primers were used for the PCR. Sequencing used immunoSEQ multiplex PCR; TCRdb keeps in-frame clones, though not all of them. The sample shows about 120,000 clones, 81% of them seen only once. These data originate in a study of cytomegalovirus exposure and HLA in healthy donors. This receptor was obtained from a woman aged 40 to 50 in good health and CMV-seronegative. Specimen: PBMCs.

The CDR3 bases are TGTGCCAGCAGCAGTTCGCGAGGACTAGCCCCAGATACGCAGTATTTT. Translation gives CASSSSRGLAPDTQYF. The rearrangement uses TRBV7-3 and TRBJ2-3, with TRBD2 matching over 8 bases. Germline CDR1 reads SGHTA; CDR2 reads FQGTGA. Losses at the gene ends were 5 bases for V and 4 bases for J; bases not matched to a gene: 11. This CDR3 contains 16 residues.